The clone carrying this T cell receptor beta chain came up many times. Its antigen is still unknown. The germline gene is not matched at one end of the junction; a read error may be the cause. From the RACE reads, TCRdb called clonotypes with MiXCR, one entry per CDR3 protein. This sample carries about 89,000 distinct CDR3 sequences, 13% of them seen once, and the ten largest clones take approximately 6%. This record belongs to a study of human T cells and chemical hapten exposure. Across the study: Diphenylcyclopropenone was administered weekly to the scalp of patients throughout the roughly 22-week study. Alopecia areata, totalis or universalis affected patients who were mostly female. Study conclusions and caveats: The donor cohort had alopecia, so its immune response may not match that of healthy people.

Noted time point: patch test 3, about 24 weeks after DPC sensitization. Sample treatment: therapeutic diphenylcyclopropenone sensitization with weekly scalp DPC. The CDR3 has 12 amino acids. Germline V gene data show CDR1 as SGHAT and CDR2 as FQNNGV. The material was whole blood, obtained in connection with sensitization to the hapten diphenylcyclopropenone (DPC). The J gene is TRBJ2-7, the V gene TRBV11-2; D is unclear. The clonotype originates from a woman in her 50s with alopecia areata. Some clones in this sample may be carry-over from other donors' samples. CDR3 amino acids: CASSQGALKSDF. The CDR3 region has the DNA TGTGCCAGCAGCCAAGGCGCACTTAAGAGTGACTTC. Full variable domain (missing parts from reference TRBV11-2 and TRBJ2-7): EAGVAQSPRYKIIEKRQSVAFWCNPISGHATLYWYQQILGQGPKLLIQFQNNGVVDDSQLPKDRFSAERLKGVDSTLKIQPAKLEDSAVYLCASSQGALKSDFGPGTRLTVT.